These 2 T cell receptor beta chains were all obtained from the same sample, sequenced in a study of breast tumors, draining lymph nodes, adjacent tissues. TCRdb ran MiXCR on the multiplex PCR reads and lists one entry per CDR3 protein. The table has approximately 210,000 distinct CDR3 sequences, 32% seen once. Breast cancer patients provided tissue from their axillary draining lymph nodes. Material: axillary lymph node tissue. These receptors all come from a female donor with breast cancer. Some clones in this sample may be carry-over from other donors' samples.

At least ten counts were recorded for this clonotype. The V gene is TRBV12-3 or TRBV12-4, the J gene TRBJ2-2; either TRBD1 or TRBD2 may supply D (5 bases each). With 4 bases removed from V and 2 bases from J, the gap between germline ends came to 11 bases. The CDR3 contains 15 residues. CDR3 nucleotide sequence: TGTGCCAGCAGTTGGGCAGGGACCAACACCGGGGAGCTGTTTTTT. It translates to CASSWAGTNTGELFF.

This clonotype occurred a few times. V gene TRBV2 combines with J gene TRBJ1-1; D perhaps matches TRBD1 (5 bases). This CDR3 has 14 residues. V lost 2 bases and J lost 1, with 8 bases in between. Germline V CDR1 and CDR2: SNHLY, FYNNEI. Here the CDR3 reads CASSEFQGNTEAFF. CDR3 DNA sequence: TGTGCCAGCAGTGAATTTCAGGGGAACACTGAAGCTTTCTTT.